The clone carrying this T cell receptor (beta chain) was recorded at least ten times. Its antigen remains unidentified. The data belong to a study of metastatic and nonmetastatic thyroid tumors. The CDR3 spans 12 residues. CDR1 SGHRS and CDR2 YFSETQ come from the germline V gene. V lost 5 bases and J 8 bases, leaving 10 bases between the germline ends. General study findings and limits: Benign nodules were reported to have significantly lower TCR beta diversity than malignant thyroid tumors, in blood and tumor.

Patients were all untreated before their thyroid surgery. TCRdb called clones again from the PCR reads with MiXCR. There are tens of thousands of clones in the sample; 10% to 15% occur only once, and around 5.1% lies in the top ten. Sequencing input: blood. This receptor was obtained from a female donor with papillary thyroid cancer or a benign thyroid nodule (not recorded which). Some clones in this sample may be carry-over from other donors' samples. The chain has TRBV5-1 and TRBJ1-4; TRBD1 is a possible D gene (5 bases). The CDR3 protein is CASRGPEEKLFF. The DNA of the CDR3 is TGCGCCAGCAGGGGGCCCGAGGAAAAACTGTTTTTT.